The present TCR beta chain was sequenced within a study of blood T cell repertoires in COVID-19. On the study more broadly: T cells, B-cell-depleted T cells, or PBMCs supplied cDNA or gDNA.

As handled by the study authors: Using reference gene primer amplification, nucleated cell counts were estimated. TCRdb's table, derived via immunoSEQ multiplex PCR, lists solely in-frame clones and lacks some. The DNA was the basis for D and trimming; V, J and clone size are from that table. The sample lists about 67,000 clones; 79% were seen once. The CDR3 sequence is 11 residues long. Germline V gene data show CDR1 as MDHEN and CDR2 as SYDVKM. V was trimmed by 7 bases and J by 1 base, leaving 4 bases between them. The sequenced sample consisted of peripheral blood. The gene calls are TRBV28 and TRBJ1-1, with no clear D. The source of this sequence is a woman aged 60-75 years with acute or convalescent COVID-19. CDR3: CASTRNTEAFF. DNA for the CDR3: TGTGCCAGCACCCGGAACACTGAAGCTTTCTTT. The complete variable domain, with remaining parts taken from reference TRBV28 and TRBJ1-1, reads DVKVTQSSRYLVKRTGEKVFLECVQDMDHENMFWYRQDPGLGLRLIYFSYDVKMKEKGDIPEGYSVSREKKERFSLILESASTNQTSMYLCASTRNTEAFFGQGTRLTVV.